The 14 T cell receptor beta chains below come from one sample, sequenced in a study of Tregs in tolerant kidney transplant recipients. The assay was immunoSEQ multiplex PCR, and TCRdb's table has in-frame clones only and misses some. The profile shows 50,000 or so clones, under 95% of them singletons. The source material was Tregs from blood. The origin of the receptors is a human donor in good health.

The chain uses TRBV19 and TRBJ2-7; TRBD2 aligns across 7 bases. V lost 0 bases to trimming and J lost 8 bases; unmatched junction nucleotides: 4. CDR3 length: 13 amino acids. Germline CDR1 and CDR2: LNHDA and SQIVND (reference sequence). This CDR3 is CASSIEGTTKQYF. The CDR3 coding sequence is TGTGCCAGTAGTATAGAGGGGACTACCAAGCAGTACTTC.

This rearrangement joins TRBV18 to TRBJ2-2; TRBD1 aligns across 8 bases. Unmatched junction bases numbered 7, after V lost 3 bases and J lost 1 base. From germline, CDR1 is KGHSH and CDR2 LQKENI. The CDR3 is 17 amino acids. CDR3 coding DNA: TGTGCCAGCTCACCTTTTCCCGGGACAGGGAACACCGGGGAGCTGTTTTTT. It is translated as CASSPFPGTGNTGELFF.

The V call is TRBV2, the J call TRBJ2-7, with a possible D match to TRBD2 (5 bases). Trimming shortened V by 8 bases and J by 2 bases, and 13 bases separated the two germline ends. The CDR3 loop spans 13 amino acids. CDR1 is SNHLY and CDR2 is FYNNEI in the germline V gene. The CDR3 DNA reads as TGTGCCAGCCGAGTTCCGCGGGCCTACGAGCAGTACTTC. This sequence encodes CASRVPRAYEQYF. Together with reference TRBV2 and TRBJ2-7, the CDR3 gives the full variable domain: EPEVTQTPSHQVTQMGQEVILRCVPISNHLYFYWYRQILGQKVEFLVSFYNNEISEKSEIFDDQFSVERPDGSNFTLKIRSTKLEDSAMYFCASRVPRAYEQYFGPGTRLTVT.

This chain uses TRBV9 with TRBJ2-2, with D perhaps matching TRBD2 (6 bases). Trimming stripped 4 bases from V and 2 bases from J, with 15 bases between. The CDR3 sequence is 16 residues long. The germline V gene encodes CDR1 SGDLS and CDR2 YYNGEE. The CDR3 DNA reads TGTGCCAGCAGCCCCATGGGACTTCCAAACACCGGGGAGCTGTTTTTT. It translates to CASSPMGLPNTGELFF.

The chain carries TRBV29-1 and TRBJ2-1; 8 bases match TRBD2. Trimming removed 7 bases from V and 6 bases from J; junction bases left unmatched: 17. Germline CDR1 SQVTM, CDR2 ANQGSEA. This CDR3 has 16 amino acids. CDR3 sequence reads: CSARSQRGLVRNEQFF. The CDR3 DNA follows: TGCAGCGCCCGGTCTCAAAGGGGACTAGTTCGCAATGAGCAGTTCTTC.

This chain connects TRBV11-2 to TRBJ2-1; D call uncertain. The CDR3 sequence is 14 residues long. Trimming pared 5 bases from V and 2 bases from J, leaving 10 bases between. The germline gives CDR1 SGHAT, CDR2 FQNNGV. In DNA, the CDR3 is TGTGCCAGCAGCCATAGGACCCCCTACAATGAGCAGTTCTTC. Translation: CASSHRTPYNEQFF.

The CDR3 is CASSPRQTLRNTEAFF. The CDR3 region has the DNA TGTGCCAGCAGCCCAAGACAGACCCTAAGGAACACTGAAGCTTTCTTT. The chain recombines TRBV7-9 with TRBJ1-1; the D gene is possibly TRBD1 (5 bases). The germline V and J ends were trimmed by 5 bases and 1 base, with 17 bases remaining between them. The CDR3 contains 16 residues. From germline, CDR1 is SEHNR and CDR2 FQNEAQ (reference sequence).

This CDR3 is CASSLGVYEQYF. The DNA for the CDR3 is TGTGCCAGCAGCTTGGGGGTTTACGAGCAGTACTTC. The chain is built from TRBV7-2 and TRBJ2-5; TRBD1 or TRBD2 may be the D gene (5 bases each). The J call is uncertain, as TRBJ2-7 better fits the DNA end. Germline values: CDR1 SGHTA, CDR2 FQGNSA. This CDR3 contains 12 residues.

The chain is built from TRBV6-1 and TRBJ1-5; no clear D. V lost 5 bases to trimming and J lost 0 bases, with 11 bases between them. Germline CDR1 MNHNS, CDR2 SASEGT. The CDR3 spans 15 residues. CDR3 in amino acids: CASSSEPVSNQPQHF. As DNA, the CDR3 is TGTGCCAGCAGTTCGGAACCCGTTAGCAATCAGCCCCAGCATTTT.

The rearrangement joins TRBV12-2 to TRBJ1-1; the table assigns TRBD1, which was not confirmed against the DNA. TRBV12-2 is a pseudogene. CDR3 length: 17 residues. The CDR3 DNA is TGTGCAAGTCGCCATGAAGGGACAGGGCTTCGGGTAGCTGAAGCTTTCTTT. Protein: CASRHEGTGLRVAEAFF.

The rearrangement links TRBV7-9 to TRBJ2-1; weak D call: TRBD2 (5 bases). The CDR3 length is 14 residues. Trimming took off 2 bases at V and 6 bases at J, with 11 bases between the two ends. Germline V gene lookup returns CDR1 SEHNR and CDR2 FQNEAQ (reference sequence). The CDR3 here is CASSLLLGSNEQFF. In DNA, the CDR3 is TGTGCCAGCAGCTTACTACTAGGATCCAATGAGCAGTTCTTC.

This rearrangement joins TRBV4-1 to TRBJ2-5, with D unclear. The DNA end lines up better with TRBJ2-7; the J call may be wrong. Germline V lookup: CDR1 MGHRA, CDR2 YSYEKL. The CDR3 spans 16 residues. CDR3 in DNA: TGCGCCAGCAGCCATGACGATGGACCCCGTGGGTACGAGCAGTACTTC. Residues: CASSHDDGPRGYEQYF.

This chain joins TRBV5-1 and TRBJ1-1, with no clear D. Trimming took 0 bases from V and 9 from J, leaving 12 bases between them. The CDR3 length is 13 residues. Germline V gene data show CDR1 as SGHRS and CDR2 as YFSETQ. The CDR3 DNA is TGCGCCAGCAGCTTGGTCGGCGGCGAGCAAGCTTTCTTT. Its protein is CASSLVGGEQAFF.

The chain couples TRBV6-5 to TRBJ1-1; D unresolved. CDR1 MNHEY and CDR2 SVGAGI come from the germline V gene. CDR3 size: 10 residues. V was shortened by 5 bases and J by 8 bases, with 6 bases between the two germline ends. CDR3 protein: CASSGPEAFF. The CDR3 nucleotides read TGTGCCAGCAGTGGCCCAGAAGCTTTCTTT.